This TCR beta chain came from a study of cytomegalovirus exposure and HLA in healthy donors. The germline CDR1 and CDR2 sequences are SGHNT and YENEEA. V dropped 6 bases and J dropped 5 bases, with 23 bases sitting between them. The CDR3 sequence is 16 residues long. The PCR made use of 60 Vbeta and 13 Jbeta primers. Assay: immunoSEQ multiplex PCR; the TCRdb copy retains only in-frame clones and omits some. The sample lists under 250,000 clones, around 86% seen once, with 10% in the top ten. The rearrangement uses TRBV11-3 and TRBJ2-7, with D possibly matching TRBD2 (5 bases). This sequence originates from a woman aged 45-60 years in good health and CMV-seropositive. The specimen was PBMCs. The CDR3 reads CASSGPRIGLLNEQYF. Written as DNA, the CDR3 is TGTGCCAGCAGTGGGCCGAGAATCGGACTCCTGAACGAGCAGTACTTC.